This T cell receptor beta chain derives from a study of blood T cells in healthy people across ages. Study conclusions and caveats: Measured against age, TCR beta diversity per million T cells decreased in a roughly linear manner.

On this clonotype itself: The antigen is unknown.

For the second PCR, which ran for 7 to 11 cycles, a sample-barcoded 5' primer and a J-beta primer mix were used. Unique molecular identifiers of 12 random nucleotides labeled each cDNA. TCRdb re-derived calls from the 5' RACE reads in MiXCR, one entry per CDR3 protein. The data hold some 1.5 million distinct CDR3 sequences, with 42% observed a single time. This receptor was identified in a young woman in good health. The sequenced sample consisted of blood.

The CDR3 sequence is CASSQEWRPQETQYF. The CDR3 DNA follows: TGTGCCAGCAGCCAAGAGTGGCGGCCCCAAGAGACCCAGTACTTC. The V call is TRBV4-2, the J call TRBJ2-5, with D unclear. CDR1 is LGHNA, CDR2 YNFKEQ, per germline. Trimming stripped 0 bases from V and 1 base from J, with 9 bases between. The CDR3 contains 15 residues.